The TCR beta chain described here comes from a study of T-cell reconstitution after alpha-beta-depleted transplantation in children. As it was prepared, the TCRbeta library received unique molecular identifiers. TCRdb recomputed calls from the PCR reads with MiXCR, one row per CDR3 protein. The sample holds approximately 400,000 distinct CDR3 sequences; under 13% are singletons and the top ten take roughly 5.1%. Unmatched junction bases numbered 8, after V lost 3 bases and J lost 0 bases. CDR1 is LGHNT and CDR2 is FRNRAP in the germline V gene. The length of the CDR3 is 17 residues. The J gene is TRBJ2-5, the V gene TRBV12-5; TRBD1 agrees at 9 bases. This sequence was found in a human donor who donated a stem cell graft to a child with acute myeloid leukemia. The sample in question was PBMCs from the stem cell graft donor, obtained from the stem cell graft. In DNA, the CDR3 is TGTGCTAGTGGTTTATCCGGACAGGGGTACTACCAAGAGACCCAGTACTTC. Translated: CASGLSGQGYYQETQYF. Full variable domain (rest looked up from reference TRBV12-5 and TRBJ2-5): DARVTQTPRHKVTEMGQEVTMRCQPILGHNTVFWYRQTMMQGLELLAYFRNRAPLDDSGMPKDRFSAEMPDATLATLKIQPSEPRDSAVYFCASGLSGQGYYQETQYFGPGTRLLVL.